The present T cell receptor beta chain was sequenced within a study of T cell repertoires in cytomegalovirus infection. Study details: Indicated by public TCR beta signatures were CMV infection and matching HLA type.

This clonotype was found many times. V shed 1 base and J 3 bases; nucleotides not matched to a gene: 14. CDR3 size: 18 residues. One entry per CDR3 protein results from TCRdb running MiXCR on the reads. The table records about 150,000 distinct CDR3 sequences, 23% of them present only once. Input material: PBMCs. The clonotype originates from a human donor in good health (CMV status not recorded). Some clones in this sample may be carry-over from other donors' samples. The chain joins TRBV12-3 or TRBV12-4 to TRBJ1-2; 7 nucleotides match TRBD1. CDR3 residues: CASSLVLVTGAIDYGYTF. CDR3 nucleotide sequence: TGTGCCAGCAGTTTAGTCCTGGTTACAGGGGCCATAGACTATGGCTACACCTTC.